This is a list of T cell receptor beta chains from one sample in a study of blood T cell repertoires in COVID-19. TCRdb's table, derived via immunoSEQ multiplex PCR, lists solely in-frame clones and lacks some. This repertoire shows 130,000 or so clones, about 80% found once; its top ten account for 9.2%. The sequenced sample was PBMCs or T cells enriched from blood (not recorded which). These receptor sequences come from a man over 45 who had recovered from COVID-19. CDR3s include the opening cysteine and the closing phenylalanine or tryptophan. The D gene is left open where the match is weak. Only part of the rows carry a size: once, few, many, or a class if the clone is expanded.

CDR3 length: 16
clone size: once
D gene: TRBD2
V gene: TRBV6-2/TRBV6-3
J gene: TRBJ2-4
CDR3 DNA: TGTGCCAGCAGTTACTATACTAGCGCAGCCAAAAACATTCAGTACTTC
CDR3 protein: CASSYYTSAAKNIQYF

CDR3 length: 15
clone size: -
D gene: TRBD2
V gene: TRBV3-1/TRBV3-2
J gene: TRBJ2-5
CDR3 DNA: TGTGCCAGCAGCCTTACTAGCGGGGGTACAGAGACCCAGTACTTC
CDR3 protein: CASSLTSGGTETQYF

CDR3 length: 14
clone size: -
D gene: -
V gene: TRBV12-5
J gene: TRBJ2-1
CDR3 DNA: TGTGCTAGTGGTTTGGTACAGGTAGAGTCTGGGCAGTTCTTC
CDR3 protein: CASGLVQVESGQFF

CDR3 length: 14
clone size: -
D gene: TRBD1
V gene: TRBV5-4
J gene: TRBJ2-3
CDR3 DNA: TGTGCCAGCAGCCCGGGACAGGGGGCAGATACGCAGTATTTT
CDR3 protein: CASSPGQGADTQYF

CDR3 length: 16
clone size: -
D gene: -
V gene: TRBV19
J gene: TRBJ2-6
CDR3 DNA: TGTGCCAGTAGTGCTCCGCATAGCTCTGGGGCCAACGTCCTGACTTTC
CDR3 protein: CASSAPHSSGANVLTF

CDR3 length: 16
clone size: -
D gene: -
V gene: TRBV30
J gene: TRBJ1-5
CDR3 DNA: TGTGCCTGGAGTTCCCCCGGACAGTGGAGCAATCAGCCCCAGCATTTT
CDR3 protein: CAWSSPGQWSNQPQHF

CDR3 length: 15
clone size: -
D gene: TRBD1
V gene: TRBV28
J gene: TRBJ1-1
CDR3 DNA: TGTGCCAGCAGTTTCAACGGGGCAGGGGGCGGGTCGGCTTTCTTT
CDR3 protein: CASSFNGAGGGSAFF

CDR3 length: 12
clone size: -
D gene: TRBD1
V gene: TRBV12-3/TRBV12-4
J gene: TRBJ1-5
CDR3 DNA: TGTGCCAGCAGTTCGACAGGGGGTACTCAGCATTTT
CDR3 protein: CASSSTGGTQHF

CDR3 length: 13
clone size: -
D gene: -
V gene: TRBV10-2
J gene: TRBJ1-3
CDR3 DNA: TGCGCCAGCAGTGATACGACTGCGAACACCATATATTTT
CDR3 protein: CASSDTTANTIYF

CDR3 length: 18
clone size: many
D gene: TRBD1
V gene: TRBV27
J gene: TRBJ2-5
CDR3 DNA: TGTGCCAGCAGTCCGCTGACAGGGAACGGGAATGTCAAAGAGACCCAGTACTTC
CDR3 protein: CASSPLTGNGNVKETQYF

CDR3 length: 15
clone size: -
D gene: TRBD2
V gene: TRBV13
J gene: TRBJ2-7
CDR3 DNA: TGTGCCAGCAGCGATCCTAGCGGGGGGGCCTACGAGCAGTACTTC
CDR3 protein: CASSDPSGGAYEQYF

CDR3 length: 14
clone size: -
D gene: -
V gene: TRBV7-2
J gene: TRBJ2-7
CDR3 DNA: TGTGCCAGCAGCTTATTCCCAGGGAGGAACGAGCAGTACTTC
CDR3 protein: CASSLFPGRNEQYF

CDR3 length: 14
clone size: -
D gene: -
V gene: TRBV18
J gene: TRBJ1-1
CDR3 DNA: TGTGCCAGCTCACCGGGGGGGAAGGACACTGAAGCTTTCTTT
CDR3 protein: CASSPGGKDTEAFF

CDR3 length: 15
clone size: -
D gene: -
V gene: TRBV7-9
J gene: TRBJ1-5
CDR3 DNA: TGTGCCAGCAGCTTAGGGTTAGGGGGTTCTCAGCCCCAGCATTTT
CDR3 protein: CASSLGLGGSQPQHF

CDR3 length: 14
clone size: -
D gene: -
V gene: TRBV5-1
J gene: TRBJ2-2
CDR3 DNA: TGCGCCAGCAGCTTGGCCAGGGCTACCGGGGAGCTGTTTTTT
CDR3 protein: CASSLARATGELFF

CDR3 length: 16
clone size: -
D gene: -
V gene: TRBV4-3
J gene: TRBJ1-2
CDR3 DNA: TGCGCCAGCAGCCAAGATCTAGCACAGACTAACTATGGCTACACCTTC
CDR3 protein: CASSQDLAQTNYGYTF

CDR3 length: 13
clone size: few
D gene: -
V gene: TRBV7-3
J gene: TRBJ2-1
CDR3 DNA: TGTGCCAGCAGCTTACAGGGGTACGATGAGCAGTTCTTC
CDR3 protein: CASSLQGYDEQFF

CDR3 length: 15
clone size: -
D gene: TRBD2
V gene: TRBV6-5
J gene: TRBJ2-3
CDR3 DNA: TGTGCCAGCAGTTATCAGACTAGCCCATCAGATACGCAGTATTTT
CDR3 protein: CASSYQTSPSDTQYF

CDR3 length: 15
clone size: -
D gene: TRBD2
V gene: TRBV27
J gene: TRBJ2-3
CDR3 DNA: TGTGCCACCCGACCTCTAGCGGGGGCAACAGATACGCAGTATTTT
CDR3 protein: CATRPLAGATDTQYF

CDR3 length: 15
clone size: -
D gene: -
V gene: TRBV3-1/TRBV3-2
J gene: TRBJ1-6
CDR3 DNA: TGTGCCAGCAGGAAGAGCGGAAGGGCTAATTCACCCCTCCACTTT
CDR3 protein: CASRKSGRANSPLHF

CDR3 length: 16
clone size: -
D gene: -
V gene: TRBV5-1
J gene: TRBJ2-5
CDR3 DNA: TGCGCCAGCAGCTTGACCGGTACAGGTCTCCAAGAGACCCAGTACTTC
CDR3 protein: CASSLTGTGLQETQYF

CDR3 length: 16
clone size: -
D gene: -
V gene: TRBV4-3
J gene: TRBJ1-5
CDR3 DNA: TGCGCCAGCAGCCAAGATTACAGGGCGAGCAATCAGCCCCAGCATTTT
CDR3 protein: CASSQDYRASNQPQHF

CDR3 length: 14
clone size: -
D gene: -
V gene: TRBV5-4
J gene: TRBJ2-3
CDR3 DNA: TGTGCCAGCAGCGGGGGGGCCGTGAAAGATACGCAGTATTTT
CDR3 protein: CASSGGAVKDTQYF

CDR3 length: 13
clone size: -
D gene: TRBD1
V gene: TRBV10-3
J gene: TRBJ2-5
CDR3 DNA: TGTGCCATCAGTGGAGACAGGGCCGAGACCCAGTACTTC
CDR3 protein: CAISGDRAETQYF

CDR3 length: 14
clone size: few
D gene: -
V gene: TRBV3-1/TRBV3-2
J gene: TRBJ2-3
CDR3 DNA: TGTGCCAGCAGCCCTCGCGACAGTCCTGATACGCAGTATTTT
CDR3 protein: CASSPRDSPDTQYF

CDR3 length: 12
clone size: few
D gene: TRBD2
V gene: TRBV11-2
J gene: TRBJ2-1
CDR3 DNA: TGTGCCAGCAGCCCACTAGCGTCAGAGCAGTTCTTC
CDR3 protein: CASSPLASEQFF

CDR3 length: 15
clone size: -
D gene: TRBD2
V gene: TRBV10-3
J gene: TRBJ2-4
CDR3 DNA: TGTGCCATCAGCATACTAGCGGGGGGGCCGAACATTCAGTACTTC
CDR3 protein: CAISILAGGPNIQYF